In its sample, the clone carrying this T cell receptor beta chain was seen a few times. Using immunoSEQ multiplex PCR, the repertoire was profiled, and TCRdb retains in-frame clones only, with some absent. The repertoire has around 58,000 clones, roughly 83% of them found once; the top ten carry 5.3%. This sample was taken from a study of blood T cell repertoires in COVID-19. This clonotype originated in a human donor in a cohort sampled during active COVID-19. The specimen sequenced was peripheral blood.

CDR3 nucleotide sequence: TGTGCCAGCGGCTTAGCGGTTCTCTCCTACGAGCAGTACTTC. The encoded protein is CASGLAVLSYEQYF. The chain combines TRBV28 with TRBJ2-7; the D gene is possibly TRBD2 (6 bases). This CDR3 region has 14 residues. V lost 8 bases and J 0 bases, leaving 14 bases between the germline ends. Germline CDR1 reads MDHEN; CDR2 reads SYDVKM.